These 6 T cell receptor beta chains share one sample of origin, sequenced in a study of T cells in localized non-small cell lung cancer. The repertoire was sequenced with immunoSEQ multiplex PCR; TCRdb's copy has only in-frame clones and lacks some. Seen here are under 50,000 clones, about 86% observed once, and the top ten hold 2% to 3%. The material was PBMCs, obtained before any cancer treatment. The receptors here all came from a man aged 40-75 years with stage II lung adenocarcinoma.

The chain uses TRBV6-1 and TRBJ2-7; 8 bases are shared with TRBD1. The germline CDR1 and CDR2 sequences are MNHNS and SASEGT. The CDR3 contains 15 residues. Losses at the gene ends were 0 bases for V and 2 bases for J; bases not matched to a gene: 3. This chain's CDR3 is CASSEAAQGAYEQYV. CDR3 DNA sequence: TGTGCCAGCAGTGAAGCGGCACAGGGGGCCTACGAGCAGTACGTC.

The chain joins TRBV2 to TRBJ2-3, with 7 bases aligning to TRBD1. The CDR3 extends over 16 amino acids. Germline CDR1 is SNHLY and CDR2 is FYNNEI. The ends lost 6 bases at V and 2 bases at J; junction bases unmatched: 11. CDR3 amino acids: CASSASLGGTTDTQYF. The CDR3 DNA reads TGTGCCAGCAGCGCCTCCCTAGGGGGCACCACAGATACGCAGTATTTT.

The gene calls are TRBV21-1 and TRBJ2-1; the D call of TRBD2 is as the table states it, not checked on the DNA. TRBV21-1 is shown as a pseudogene. The CDR3 extends over 17 amino acids. The CDR3 is CATLGLADGSSYNEQFF. For the CDR3, the DNA is TGTGCCACCCTGGGACTAGCGGACGGCAGCTCCTACAATGAGCAGTTCTTC.

The chain employs TRBV18 and TRBJ1-1; D remains unclear. Trimming removed 2 bases from V and 7 bases from J, with 11 bases in between. Germline CDR1 and CDR2: KGHSH and LQKENI. This CDR3 is 13 amino acids long. CDR3 bases: TGTGCCAGCTCACCAAGCGCCGCAATTGAAGCTTTCTTT. Its protein is CASSPSAAIEAFF.

The rearrangement links TRBV27 to TRBJ2-7; 7 bases align to TRBD1. The CDR3 covers 13 residues. Germline values: CDR1 MNHEY, CDR2 SMNVEV (reference sequence). The CDR3 DNA reads as TGTGCTTCGGGACAGTCTATCTCCTACGAGCAGTACTTC. This sequence encodes CASGQSISYEQYF.

This rearrangement joins TRBV5-1 to TRBJ1-1; D uncertain. V was pared by 0 bases and J by 3 bases, with 9 bases between. CDR3 length: 14 amino acids. Germline V gene sequence: CDR1 SGHRS, CDR2 YFSETQ. CDR3 nucleotide sequence: TGCGCCAGCAGCTTGGGGGAGAGGGACACTGAAGCTTTCTTT. It translates to CASSLGERDTEAFF.